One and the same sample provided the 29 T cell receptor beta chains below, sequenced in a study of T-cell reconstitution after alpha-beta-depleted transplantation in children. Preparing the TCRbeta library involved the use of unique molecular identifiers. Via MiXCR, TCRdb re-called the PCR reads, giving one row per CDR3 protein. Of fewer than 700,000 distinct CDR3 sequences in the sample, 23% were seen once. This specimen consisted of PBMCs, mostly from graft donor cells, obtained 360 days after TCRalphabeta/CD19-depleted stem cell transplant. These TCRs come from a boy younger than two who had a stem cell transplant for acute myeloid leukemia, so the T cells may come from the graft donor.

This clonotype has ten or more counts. CDR3 coding DNA: TGTGCCAGCAGCTTTACTAGCGGGGACTACAATGAGCAGTTCTTC. Amino acid sequence: CASSFTSGDYNEQFF. J is TRBJ2-1 and V is TRBV7-2; 10 nucleotides match TRBD2. The CDR3 extends over 15 amino acids. The V segment lost 3 bases and the J segment 3 bases; nucleotides outside the gene matches: 2. CDR1 and CDR2 (germline): SGHTA, FQGNSA.

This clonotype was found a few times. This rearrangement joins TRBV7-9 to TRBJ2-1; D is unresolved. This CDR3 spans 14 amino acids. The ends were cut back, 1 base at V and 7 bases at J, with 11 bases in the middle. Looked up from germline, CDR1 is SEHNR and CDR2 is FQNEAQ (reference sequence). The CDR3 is CASSLGVPRNEQFF. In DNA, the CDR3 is TGTGCCAGCAGCTTAGGGGTCCCTAGGAATGAGCAGTTCTTC.

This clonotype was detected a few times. CDR3: CASSFVGGSDEQFF. For the CDR3, the DNA is TGTGCCAGCAGCTTCGTCGGGGGCAGCGATGAGCAGTTCTTC. V and J are TRBV11-2 and TRBJ2-1, with D perhaps given as TRBD1 or TRBD2 (6 bases each). The germline V gene has CDR1 SGHAT and CDR2 FQNNGV. The length of the CDR3 is 14 residues. Trimming took off 3 bases at V and 8 bases at J, with 14 bases between the two ends. Together with reference TRBV11-2 and TRBJ2-1, the CDR3 gives the full variable domain: EAGVAQSPRYKIIEKRQSVAFWCNPISGHATLYWYQQILGQGPKLLIQFQNNGVVDDSQLPKDRFSAERLKGVDSTLKIQPAKLEDSAVYLCASSFVGGSDEQFFGPGTRLTVL.

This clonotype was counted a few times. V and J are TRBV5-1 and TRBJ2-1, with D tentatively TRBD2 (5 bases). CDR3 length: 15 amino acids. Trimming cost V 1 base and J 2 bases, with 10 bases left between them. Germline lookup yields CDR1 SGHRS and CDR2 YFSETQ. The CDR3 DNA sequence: TGCGCCAGCAGCTTGAGCGGAGAGGCCTACAATGAGCAGTTCTTC. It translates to CASSLSGEAYNEQFF. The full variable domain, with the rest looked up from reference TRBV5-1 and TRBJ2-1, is KAGVTQTPRYLIKTRGQQVTLSCSPISGHRSVSWYQQTPGQGLQFLFEYFSETQRNKGNFPGRFSGRQFSNSRSEMNVSTLELGDSALYLCASSLSGEAYNEQFFGPGTRLTVL.

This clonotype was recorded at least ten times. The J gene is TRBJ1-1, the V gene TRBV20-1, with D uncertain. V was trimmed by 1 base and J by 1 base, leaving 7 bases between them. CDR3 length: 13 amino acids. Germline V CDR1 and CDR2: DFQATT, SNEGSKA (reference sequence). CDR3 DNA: TGCAGTGCTAGAGTGCCGGGGAACACTGAAGCTTTCTTT. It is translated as CSARVPGNTEAFF.

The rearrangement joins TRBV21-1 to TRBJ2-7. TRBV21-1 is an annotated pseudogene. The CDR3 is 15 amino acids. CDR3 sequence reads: CAWKAYDRYSYEQYF. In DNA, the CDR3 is TGTGCCTGGAAAGCCTATGACCGGTACTCCTACGAGCAGTACTTC.

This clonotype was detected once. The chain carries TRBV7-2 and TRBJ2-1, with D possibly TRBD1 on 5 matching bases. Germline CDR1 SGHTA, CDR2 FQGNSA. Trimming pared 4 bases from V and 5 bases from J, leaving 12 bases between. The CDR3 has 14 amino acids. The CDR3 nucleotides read TGTGCCAGCAGCTCAGGGCTCTCGCACAATGAGCAGTTCTTC. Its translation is CASSSGLSHNEQFF. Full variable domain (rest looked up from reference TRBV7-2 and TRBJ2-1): GAGVSQSPSNKVTEKGKDVELRCDPISGHTALYWYRQSLGQGLEFLIYFQGNSAPDKSGLPSDRFSAERTGGSVSTLTIQRTQQEDSAVYLCASSSGLSHNEQFFGPGTRLTVL.

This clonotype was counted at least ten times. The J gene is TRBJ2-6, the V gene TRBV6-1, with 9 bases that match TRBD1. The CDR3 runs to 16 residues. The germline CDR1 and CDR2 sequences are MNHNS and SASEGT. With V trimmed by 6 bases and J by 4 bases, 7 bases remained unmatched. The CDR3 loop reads CASSWDRAVGANVLTF. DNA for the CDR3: TGTGCCAGCAGCTGGGACAGGGCAGTAGGGGCCAACGTCCTGACTTTC.

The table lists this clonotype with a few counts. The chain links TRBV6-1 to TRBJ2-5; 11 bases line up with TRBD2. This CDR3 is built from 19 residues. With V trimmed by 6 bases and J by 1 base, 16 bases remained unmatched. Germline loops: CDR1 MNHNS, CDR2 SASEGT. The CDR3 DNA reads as TGTGCCAGCAGCTCCGGTCCTAGCGGGGGGCCGATCGCCCAAGAGACCCAGTACTTC. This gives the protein CASSSGPSGGPIAQETQYF.

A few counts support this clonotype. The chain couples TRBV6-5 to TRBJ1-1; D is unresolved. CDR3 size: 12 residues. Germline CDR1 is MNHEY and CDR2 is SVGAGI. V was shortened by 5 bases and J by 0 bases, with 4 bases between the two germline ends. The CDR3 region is CASSALNTEAFF. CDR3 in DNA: TGTGCCAGCAGTGCCTTGAACACTGAAGCTTTCTTT.

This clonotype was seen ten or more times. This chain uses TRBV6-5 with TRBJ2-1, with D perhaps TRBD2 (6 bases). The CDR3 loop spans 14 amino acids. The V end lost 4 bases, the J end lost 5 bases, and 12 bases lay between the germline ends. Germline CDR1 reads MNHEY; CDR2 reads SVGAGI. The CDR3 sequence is CASSFLRGNNEQFF. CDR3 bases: TGTGCCAGCAGTTTCTTGCGGGGCAACAATGAGCAGTTCTTC.

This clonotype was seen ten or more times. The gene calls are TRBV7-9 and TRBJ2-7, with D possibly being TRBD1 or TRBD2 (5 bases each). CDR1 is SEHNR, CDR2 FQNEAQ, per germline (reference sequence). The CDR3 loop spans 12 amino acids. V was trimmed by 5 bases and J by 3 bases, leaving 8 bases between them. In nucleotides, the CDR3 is TGTGCCAGCAGCCCTGGGGGCTACGAGCAGTACTTC. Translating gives CASSPGGYEQYF.

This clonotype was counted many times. The CDR3 reads CASSLDPAGELFF. As DNA, the CDR3 is TGTGCCAGCAGCTTGGACCCAGCGGGGGAGCTGTTTTTT. V gene TRBV7-2 combines with J gene TRBJ2-2; D remains unclear. V lost 3 bases to trimming and J lost 8 bases, with 10 bases between them. The CDR3 contains 13 residues. Germline CDR1 reads SGHTA; CDR2 reads FQGNSA.

The CDR3 sequence: CASSQVGPGSGVYEQYF. For the CDR3, the DNA is TGCGCCAGCAGCCAAGTTGGCCCGGGGTCAGGAGTCTACGAGCAGTACTTC. The chain uses TRBV4-3 and TRBJ2-7; D possibly corresponds to TRBD2 (5 bases). V lost 1 base to trimming and J lost 3 bases, with 19 bases between them. Germline CDR1 reads LGHNA; CDR2 reads YSLEER. This CDR3 is 17 amino acids long.

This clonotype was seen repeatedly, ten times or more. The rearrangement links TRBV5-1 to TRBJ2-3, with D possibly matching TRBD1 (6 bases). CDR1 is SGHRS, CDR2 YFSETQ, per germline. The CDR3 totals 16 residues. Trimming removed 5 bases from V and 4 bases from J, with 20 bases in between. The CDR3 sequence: CASRAAGDPLSDTQYF. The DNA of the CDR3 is TGCGCCAGCAGGGCCGCAGGGGACCCCCTCTCAGATACGCAGTATTTT.

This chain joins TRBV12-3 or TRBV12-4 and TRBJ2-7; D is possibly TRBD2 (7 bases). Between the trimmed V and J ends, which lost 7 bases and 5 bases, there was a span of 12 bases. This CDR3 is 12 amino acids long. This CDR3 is CASTRGGHEQYF. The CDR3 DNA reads TGTGCCAGCACCCGCGGGGGCCACGAGCAGTACTTC.

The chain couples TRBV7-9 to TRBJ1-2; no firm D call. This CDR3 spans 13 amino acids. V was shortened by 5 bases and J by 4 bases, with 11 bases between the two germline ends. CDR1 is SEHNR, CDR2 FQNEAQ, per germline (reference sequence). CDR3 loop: CASSNRASYGYTF. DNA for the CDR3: TGTGCCAGCAGCAACCGGGCTTCCTATGGCTACACCTTC.

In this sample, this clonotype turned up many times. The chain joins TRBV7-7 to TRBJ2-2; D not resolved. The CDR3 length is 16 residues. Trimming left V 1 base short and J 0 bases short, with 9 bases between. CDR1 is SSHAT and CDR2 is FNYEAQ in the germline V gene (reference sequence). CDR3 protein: CASSLGGYANTGELFF. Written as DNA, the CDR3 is TGTGCCAGCAGCTTAGGGGGATACGCGAACACCGGGGAGCTGTTTTTT. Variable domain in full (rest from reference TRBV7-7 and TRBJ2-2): GAGVSQSPRYKVTKRGQDVTLRCDPISSHATLYWYQQALGQGPEFLTYFNYEAQPDKSGLPSDRFSAERPEGSISTLTIQRTEQRDSAMYRCASSLGGYANTGELFFGEGSRLTVL.

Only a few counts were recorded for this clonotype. For the CDR3, the DNA is TGCAGTGCTCATGGACTGAAACAAGAGACCCAGTACTTC. This codes for CSAHGLKQETQYF. The chain employs TRBV20-1 and TRBJ2-5, with a weak D call TRBD2 (5 bases). Trimming removed 5 bases at V and 2 bases at J, with 12 bases between. The CDR3 totals 13 residues. From germline, CDR1 is DFQATT and CDR2 SNEGSKA (reference sequence).

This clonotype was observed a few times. CDR3 region: CASSIQTGRGTEAFF. CDR3 sequence (DNA): TGTGCCAGCAGCATACAGACAGGTCGGGGCACTGAAGCTTTCTTT. The chain has TRBV12-3 or TRBV12-4 and TRBJ1-1; possibly TRBD1 for D (6 bases). CDR3 length: 15 amino acids. V was trimmed by 6 bases and J by 4 bases, leaving 18 bases between them.

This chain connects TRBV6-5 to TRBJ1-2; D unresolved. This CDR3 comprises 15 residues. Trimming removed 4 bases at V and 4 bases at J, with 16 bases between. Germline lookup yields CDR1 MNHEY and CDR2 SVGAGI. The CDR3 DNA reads TGTGCCAGCAGTTTTCTTCACCCGGGAAGCTATGGCTACACCTTC. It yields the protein CASSFLHPGSYGYTF.

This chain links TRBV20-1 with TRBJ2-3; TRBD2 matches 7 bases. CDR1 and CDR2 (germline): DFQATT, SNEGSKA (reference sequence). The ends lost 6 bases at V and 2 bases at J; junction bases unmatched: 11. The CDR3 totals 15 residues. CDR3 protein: CSATQRTRSTDTQYF. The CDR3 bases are TGCAGTGCCACTCAACGGACTAGATCCACAGATACGCAGTATTTT.

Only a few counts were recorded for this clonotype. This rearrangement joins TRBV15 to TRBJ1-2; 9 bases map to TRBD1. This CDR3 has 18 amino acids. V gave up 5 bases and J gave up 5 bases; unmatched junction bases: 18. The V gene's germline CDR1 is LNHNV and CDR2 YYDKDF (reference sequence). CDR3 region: CATSLDKGTGFTLYGYTF. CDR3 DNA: TGTGCCACCAGCCTGGACAAAGGGACAGGGTTTACATTGTATGGCTACACCTTC.

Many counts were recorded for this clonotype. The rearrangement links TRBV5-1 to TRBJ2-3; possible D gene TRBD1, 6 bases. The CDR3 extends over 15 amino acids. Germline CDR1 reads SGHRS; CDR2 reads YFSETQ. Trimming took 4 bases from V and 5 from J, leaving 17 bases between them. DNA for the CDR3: TGCGCCAGCAGCCCTGTTGGGGGCGGCGGAGATACGCAGTATTTT. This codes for CASSPVGGGGDTQYF.

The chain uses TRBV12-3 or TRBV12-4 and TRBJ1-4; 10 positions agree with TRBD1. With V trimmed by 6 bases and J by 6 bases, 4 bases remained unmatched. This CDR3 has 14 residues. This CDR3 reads CASSTTGGDEKLFF. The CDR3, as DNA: TGTGCCAGCAGCACGACAGGGGGCGATGAAAAACTGTTTTTT.

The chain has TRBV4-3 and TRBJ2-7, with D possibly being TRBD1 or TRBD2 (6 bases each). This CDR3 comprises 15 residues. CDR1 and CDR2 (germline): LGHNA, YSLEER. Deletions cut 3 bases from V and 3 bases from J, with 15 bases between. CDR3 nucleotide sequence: TGCGCCAGCAGCCAGACAGAGGGGGGATTCTACGAGCAGTACTTC. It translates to CASSQTEGGFYEQYF.

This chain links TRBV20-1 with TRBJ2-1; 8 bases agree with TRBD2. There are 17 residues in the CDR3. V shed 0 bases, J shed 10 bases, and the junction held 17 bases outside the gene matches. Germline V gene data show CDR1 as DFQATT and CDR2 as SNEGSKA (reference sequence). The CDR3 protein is CSARDLGGLAGPWEQFF. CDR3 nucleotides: TGCAGTGCTAGAGATCTTGGTGGGCTAGCGGGCCCCTGGGAGCAGTTCTTC.

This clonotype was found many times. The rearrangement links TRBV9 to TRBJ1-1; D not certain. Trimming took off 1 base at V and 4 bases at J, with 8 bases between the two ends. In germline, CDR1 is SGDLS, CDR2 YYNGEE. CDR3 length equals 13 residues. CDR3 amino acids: CASSVKWGTEAFF. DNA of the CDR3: TGTGCCAGCAGCGTAAAATGGGGCACTGAAGCTTTCTTT.

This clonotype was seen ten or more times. Here the CDR3 DNA reads TGCAGTGCCAAGGGAGCTAGCGGGGTTTCCTACAATGAGCAGTTCTTC. Translating it yields CSAKGASGVSYNEQFF. The J gene is TRBJ2-1, the V gene TRBV20-1; 9 bases are a match to TRBD2. The length of the CDR3 is 16 residues. CDR1 and CDR2 from the germline V gene are DFQATT and SNEGSKA (reference sequence). Trimming removed 6 bases from V and 1 base from J; junction bases left unmatched: 10.